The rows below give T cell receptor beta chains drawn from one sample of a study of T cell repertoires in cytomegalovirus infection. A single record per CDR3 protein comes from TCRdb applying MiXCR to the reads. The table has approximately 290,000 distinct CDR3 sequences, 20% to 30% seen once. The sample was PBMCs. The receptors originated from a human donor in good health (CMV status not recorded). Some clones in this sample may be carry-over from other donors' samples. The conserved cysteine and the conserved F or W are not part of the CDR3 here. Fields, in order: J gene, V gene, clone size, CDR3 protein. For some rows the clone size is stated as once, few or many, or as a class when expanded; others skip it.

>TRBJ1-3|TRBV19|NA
ASSNRNALGSGNTIY
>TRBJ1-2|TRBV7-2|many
ASSLAVTGQNYGYT
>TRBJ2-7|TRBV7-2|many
ASSPRDRGYEQY
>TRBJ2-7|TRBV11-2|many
ATNGQSRDGSYEQY
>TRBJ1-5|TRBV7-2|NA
ASSARGGQGNQPQH
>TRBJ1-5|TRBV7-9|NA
ASSLGTGGINQPQH
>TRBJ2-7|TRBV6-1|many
ASSLGPGQY
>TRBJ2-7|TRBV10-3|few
AISELDEQY
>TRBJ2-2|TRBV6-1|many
ASTLGRPNTGELF
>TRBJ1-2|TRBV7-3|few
ASSLNQGGYGYT
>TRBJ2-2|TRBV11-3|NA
ASSDSSITGELF
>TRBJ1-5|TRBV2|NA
ASSSDSGISNQPQH
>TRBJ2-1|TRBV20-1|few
SARSGSSYNEQF
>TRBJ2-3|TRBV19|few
ASSIGATGGDTQY
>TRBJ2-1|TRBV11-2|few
ASSLRIAGGHNEQF
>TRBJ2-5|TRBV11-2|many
ASWDRGHQETQY
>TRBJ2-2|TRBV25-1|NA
ASTRGGGRAGELF
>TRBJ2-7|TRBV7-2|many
ASSLEARGGPYEQY
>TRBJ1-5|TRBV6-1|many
ASRRDADGAQH
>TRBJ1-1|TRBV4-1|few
ASSQGSPNTEAF